Described below is a single T cell receptor (beta chain) sequence and its context. Its antigen is not known. This entry comes from a study of cytomegalovirus exposure and HLA in healthy donors. Study-level findings and limits: Generally TCR sequences proved uncommon, though certain public TCRs appeared in numerous donors. Cytomegalovirus-associated TCR beta chains were listed, numbering some 170. It was confirmed in vitro that a few of the CMV-associated chains were specific for CMV antigens.

In germline, CDR1 is KGHSH, CDR2 LQKENI. The CDR3 contains 14 residues. V shed 6 bases and J shed 0 bases, with 10 bases lying between them. Profiled with immunoSEQ multiplex PCR; TCRdb holds only in-frame clones, not every one. The sample carries under 150,000 clones, around 86% recorded once. This chain joins TRBV18 and TRBJ2-3; the D gene is possibly TRBD1 (7 bases). This TCR came from a man aged 18 to 29 in good health and CMV-seropositive. Input material: PBMCs. The CDR3 sequence is CASSEGASTDTQYF. The CDR3 nucleotides read TGTGCCAGCTCGGAGGGGGCGAGCACAGATACGCAGTATTTT.